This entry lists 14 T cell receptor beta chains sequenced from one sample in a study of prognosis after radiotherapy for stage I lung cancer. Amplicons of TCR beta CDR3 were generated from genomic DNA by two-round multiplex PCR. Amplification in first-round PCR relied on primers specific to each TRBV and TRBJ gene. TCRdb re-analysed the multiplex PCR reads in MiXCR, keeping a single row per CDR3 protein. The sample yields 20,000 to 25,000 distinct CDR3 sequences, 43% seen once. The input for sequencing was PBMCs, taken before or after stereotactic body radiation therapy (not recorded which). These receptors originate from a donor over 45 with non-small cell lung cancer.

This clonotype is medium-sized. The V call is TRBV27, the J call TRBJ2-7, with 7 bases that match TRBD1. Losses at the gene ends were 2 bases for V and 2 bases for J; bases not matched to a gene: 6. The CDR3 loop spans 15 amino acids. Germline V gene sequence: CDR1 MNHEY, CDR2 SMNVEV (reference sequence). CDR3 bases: TGTGCCAGCAGTTTACAGGGACAGACGACCTACGAGCAGTACTTC. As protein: CASSLQGQTTYEQYF.

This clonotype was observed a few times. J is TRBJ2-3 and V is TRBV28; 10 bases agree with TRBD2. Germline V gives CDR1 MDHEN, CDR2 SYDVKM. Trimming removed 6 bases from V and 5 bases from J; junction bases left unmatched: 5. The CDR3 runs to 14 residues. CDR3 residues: CASSPSGRKDTQYF. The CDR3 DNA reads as TGTGCCAGCAGCCCTAGCGGGAGAAAAGATACGCAGTATTTT.

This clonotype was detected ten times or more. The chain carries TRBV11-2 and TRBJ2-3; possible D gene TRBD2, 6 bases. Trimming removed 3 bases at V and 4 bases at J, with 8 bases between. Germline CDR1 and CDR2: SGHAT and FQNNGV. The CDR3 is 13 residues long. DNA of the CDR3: TGTGCCAGCAGCTTCGGGGGTTCAGATACGCAGTATTTT. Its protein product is CASSFGGSDTQYF.

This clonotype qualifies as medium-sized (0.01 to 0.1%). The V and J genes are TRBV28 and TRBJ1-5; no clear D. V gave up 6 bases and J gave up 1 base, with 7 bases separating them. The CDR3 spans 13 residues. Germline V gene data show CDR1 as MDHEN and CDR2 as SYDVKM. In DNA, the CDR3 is TGTGCCAGCAGCAAGTGGAGCAATCAGCCCCAGCATTTT. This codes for CASSKWSNQPQHF.

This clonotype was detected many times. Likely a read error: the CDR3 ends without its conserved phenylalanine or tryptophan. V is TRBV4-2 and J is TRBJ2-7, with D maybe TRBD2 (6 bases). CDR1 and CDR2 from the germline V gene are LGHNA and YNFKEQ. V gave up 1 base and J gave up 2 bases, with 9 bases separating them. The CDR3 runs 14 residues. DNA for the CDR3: TGTGCCAGCAGCCAAGGTTCGGGGGCCTACGAGCAGTACCTC. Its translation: CASSQGSGAYEQYL.

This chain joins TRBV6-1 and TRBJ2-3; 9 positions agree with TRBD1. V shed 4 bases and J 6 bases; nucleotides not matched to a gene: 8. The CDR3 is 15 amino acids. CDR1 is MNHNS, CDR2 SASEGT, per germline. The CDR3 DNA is TGTGCCAGCAGTGCAAAAACAGGGGGCCCGGATACGCAGTATTTT. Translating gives CASSAKTGGPDTQYF.

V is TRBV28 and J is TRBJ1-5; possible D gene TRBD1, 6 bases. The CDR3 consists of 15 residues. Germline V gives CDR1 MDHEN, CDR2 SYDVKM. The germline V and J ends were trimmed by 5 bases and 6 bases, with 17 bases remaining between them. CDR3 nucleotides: TGTGCCAGCAGTCAGAACAGGGCTAGGAGTCAGCCCCAGCATTTT. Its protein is CASSQNRARSQPQHF.

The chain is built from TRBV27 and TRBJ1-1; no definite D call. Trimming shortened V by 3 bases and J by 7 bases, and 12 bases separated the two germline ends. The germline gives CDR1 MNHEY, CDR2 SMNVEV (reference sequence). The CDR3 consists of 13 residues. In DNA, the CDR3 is TGTGCCAGCAGTTTCTATGTACATAGTGAAGCTTTCTTT. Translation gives CASSFYVHSEAFF.

The CDR3 sequence is CASSQDPPGQDYYEQYF. CDR3 DNA: TGCGCCAGCAGCCAAGATCCCCCCGGACAGGACTACTACGAGCAGTACTTC. The J gene is TRBJ2-7, the V gene TRBV4-1; the D gene is possibly TRBD1 (7 bases). V gave up 0 bases and J gave up 3 bases, with 18 bases separating them. The germline V gene has CDR1 MGHRA and CDR2 YSYEKL. The CDR3 extends over 17 amino acids.

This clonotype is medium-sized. The CDR3 bases are TGCAGTGCTAGAGAGTTGGGGGGAGTTGACTATGGCTACACCTTC. This sequence encodes CSARELGGVDYGYTF. The gene calls are TRBV20-1 and TRBJ1-2, with D tentatively TRBD1 (5 bases). This CDR3 is 15 amino acids long. Germline V gene sequence: CDR1 DFQATT, CDR2 SNEGSKA (reference sequence). V gave up 0 bases and J gave up 3 bases, with 14 bases separating them.

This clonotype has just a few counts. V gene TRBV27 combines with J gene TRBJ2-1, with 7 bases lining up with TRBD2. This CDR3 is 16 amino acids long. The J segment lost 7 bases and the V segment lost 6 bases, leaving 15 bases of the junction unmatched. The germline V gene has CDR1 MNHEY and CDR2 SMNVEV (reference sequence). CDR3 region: CASRTRGGRIGNEQFF. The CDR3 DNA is TGTGCCAGCAGAACCCGGGGCGGGAGAATTGGAAATGAGCAGTTCTTC.

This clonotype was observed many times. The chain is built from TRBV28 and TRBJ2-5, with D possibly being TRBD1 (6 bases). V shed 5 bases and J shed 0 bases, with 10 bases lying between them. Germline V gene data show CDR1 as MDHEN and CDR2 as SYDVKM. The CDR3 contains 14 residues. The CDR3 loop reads CASSVTGYQETQYF. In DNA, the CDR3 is TGTGCCAGCAGTGTTACAGGGTACCAAGAGACCCAGTACTTC.

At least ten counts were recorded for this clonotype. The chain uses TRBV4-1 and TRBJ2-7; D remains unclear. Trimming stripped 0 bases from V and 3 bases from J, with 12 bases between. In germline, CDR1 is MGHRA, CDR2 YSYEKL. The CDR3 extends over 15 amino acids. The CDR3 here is CASSQEWRRDYEQYF. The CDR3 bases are TGCGCCAGCAGCCAAGAATGGCGCAGAGACTACGAGCAGTACTTC.

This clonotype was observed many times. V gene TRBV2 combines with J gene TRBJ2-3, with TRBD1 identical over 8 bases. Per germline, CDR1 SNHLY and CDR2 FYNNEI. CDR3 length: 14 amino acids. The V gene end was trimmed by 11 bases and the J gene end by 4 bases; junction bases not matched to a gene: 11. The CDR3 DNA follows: TGTGCCGGCAAATCCACAGGGGGGTCAGATACGCAGTATTTT. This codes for CAGKSTGGSDTQYF.